Below are 27 T cell receptor beta chains sequenced from a single sample in a study of T cells in tumors after PD-1 blockade. The data were produced by immunoSEQ multiplex PCR, yet TCRdb's version contains in-frame clones alone and is incomplete. The sample includes 11,000 to 15,000 clones, about 63% of them seen just once. Source: tumor tissue, taken after anti-PD-1 treatment. The receptors originated from a human donor with cutaneous squamous cell carcinoma.

The chain joins TRBV18 to TRBJ2-7; 10 bases line up with TRBD2. The length of the CDR3 is 15 residues. V dropped 3 bases and J dropped 10; count of bases not matched to a gene: 12. Germline lookup yields CDR1 KGHSH and CDR2 LQKENI. The CDR3 loop is CASSPGLAGEFYQYF. The CDR3 DNA is TGTGCCAGCTCACCGGGCCTAGCGGGGGAATTTTATCAGTACTTC.

CDR3 bases: TGCGCCAGCAGTGGCGGGGCTCGCTCTGGGGCCAACGTCCTGACTTTC. Encoded protein: CASSGGARSGANVLTF. This chain connects TRBV23-1 to TRBJ2-6; TRBD2 might be the D (6 bases). TRBV23-1 is designated an ORF whose function remains uncertain. The CDR3 has 16 residues. Trimming stripped 5 bases from V and 0 bases from J, with 11 bases between.

This rearrangement joins TRBV13 to TRBJ2-7; 15 positions match TRBD2. V shed 5 bases and J 1 base; nucleotides not matched to a gene: 9. There are 18 residues in the CDR3. Germline V CDR1 and CDR2: PRHDT, FYEKMQ (reference sequence). This CDR3 is CASSVNPGLAGGSYEQYF. The CDR3 nucleotides read TGTGCCAGCAGCGTCAACCCGGGACTAGCGGGGGGATCCTACGAGCAGTACTTC.

As regards this clone: The junction differs from germline at one of its ends, possibly a read error. The gene calls are TRBV7-7 and TRBJ2-1; TRBD2 matches 15 bases. The CDR3 has 17 residues. Germline lookup yields CDR1 SSHAT and CDR2 FNYEAQ (reference sequence). CDR3 in amino acids: CASSLRGLAGGGNEQFF. The CDR3 coding sequence is TGTGCTAGCAGCCTGAGAGGACTAGCGGGAGGGGGGAATGAGCAGTTCTTC.

The chain joins TRBV9 to TRBJ2-1; no firm D call. V lost 1 base and J 0 bases, leaving 11 bases between the germline ends. CDR1 and CDR2 from the germline V gene are SGDLS and YYNGEE. The CDR3 is made up of 16 amino acids. CDR3 in amino acids: CASSVTVSGSYNEQFF. The CDR3 DNA reads as TGTGCCAGCAGCGTAACGGTTTCAGGCTCCTACAATGAGCAGTTCTTC.

This rearrangement joins TRBV28 to TRBJ2-7; tentative D call: TRBD2 (6 bases). The V gene's germline CDR1 is MDHEN and CDR2 SYDVKM. The CDR3 totals 15 residues. Trimming removed 3 bases from V and 3 bases from J, with 15 bases in between. The CDR3 DNA sequence: TGTGCCAGCAGTTTGTCAGGAGGGGCGATCTACGAGCAGTACTTC. It translates to CASSLSGGAIYEQYF.

This clone is labeled as medium-sized. The chain uses TRBV2 and TRBJ1-6, with D tentatively TRBD1 (5 bases). Germline V gives CDR1 SNHLY, CDR2 FYNNEI. V was clipped by 5 bases and J by 7 bases, with 12 bases between them. The CDR3 is 14 amino acids. In DNA form, the CDR3 reads TGTGCCAGCAGTCTCACAGGAGCCAATTCACCCCTCCACTTT. It specifies CASSLTGANSPLHF.

The rearrangement joins TRBV28 to TRBJ1-2; D ambiguous. Germline lookup yields CDR1 MDHEN and CDR2 SYDVKM. The length of the CDR3 is 11 residues. Trimming removed 4 bases at V and 7 bases at J, with 7 bases between. DNA for the CDR3: TGTGCCAGCAGTTCCCTTAGTGGCTACACCTTC. Its protein product is CASSSLSGYTF.

This chain joins TRBV12-5 and TRBJ2-1; the D gene is possibly TRBD1 (5 bases). CDR3 size: 13 residues. Trimming stripped 5 bases from V and 3 bases from J, with 8 bases between. Germline assignment: CDR1 LGHNT and CDR2 FRNRAP. The CDR3: CASGVDSYNEQFF. CDR3 nucleotide sequence: TGTGCTAGTGGTGTCGACAGCTACAATGAGCAGTTCTTC.

A few counts support this clone. This chain connects TRBV7-2 to TRBJ1-4, with TRBD1 matching 7 bases. This CDR3 comprises 17 residues. CDR1 and CDR2 (germline): SGHTA, FQGNSA. J lost 4 bases, V lost 0 bases, and 8 bases had no gene match. CDR3 nucleotides: TGTGCCAGCAGCTTAGCCCTAGGGGGCCTTGGTAATGAAAAACTGTTTTTT. Encoded protein: CASSLALGGLGNEKLFF.

V is TRBV19 and J is TRBJ2-3; 10 bases agree with TRBD2. Trimming at V came to 5 bases and at J to 2 bases, leaving 4 bases not matched to a gene. Germline assignment: CDR1 LNHDA and CDR2 SQIVND (reference sequence). The CDR3 is 15 residues long. CDR3 DNA sequence: TGTGCCAGTAGTTTAGCGGGGGGCATCACAGATACGCAGTATTTT. This encodes CASSLAGGITDTQYF.

This clone occurred a few times. J is TRBJ2-2 and V is TRBV20-1, with D unclear. Germline V lookup: CDR1 DFQATT, CDR2 SNEGSKA (reference sequence). CDR3 length: 11 amino acids. Trimming left V 4 bases short and J 4 bases short, with 4 bases between. CDR3: CSATRTGELFF. The CDR3 region has the DNA TGCAGTGCTACTCGCACCGGGGAGCTGTTTTTT.

The chain employs TRBV10-1 and TRBJ2-5; D tentatively reads TRBD1 or TRBD2 (5 bases each). Germline assignment: CDR1 WNHNN and CDR2 SYGVQD (reference sequence). CDR3 length: 15 amino acids. The V end was cut by 6 bases, the J end by 2 bases, with 16 bases between. The CDR3 sequence: CASSNRDGRQETQYF. The CDR3 DNA follows: TGCGCCAGCAGCAACCGGGACGGAAGGCAAGAGACCCAGTACTTC.

The V call is TRBV11-2, the J call TRBJ2-7; TRBD1 aligns across 9 bases. CDR1 is SGHAT and CDR2 is FQNNGV in the germline V gene. J lost 4 bases, V lost 1 base, and 14 bases had no gene match. This CDR3 spans 18 amino acids. The DNA of the CDR3 is TGTGCCAGCAGCTTAGTTAACAGGGGGCGCCCGGTTGGTTACGAGCAGTACTTC. Amino acids: CASSLVNRGRPVGYEQYF.

CDR3 sequence: CATSRVPGQGKQETQYF. The DNA of the CDR3 is TGTGCCACCAGCAGAGTCCCGGGACAGGGAAAGCAAGAGACCCAGTACTTC. The chain uses TRBV15 and TRBJ2-5; TRBD1 agrees at 9 bases. The germline gives CDR1 LNHNV, CDR2 YYDKDF (reference sequence). CDR3 length equals 17 residues. Trimming took 1 base from V and 2 from J; bases not matched to a gene: 8. The entire variable domain, with the rest obtained from reference TRBV15 and TRBJ2-5, is as follows: DAMVIQNPRYQVTQFGKPVTLSCSQTLNHNVMYWYQQKSSQAPKLLFHYYDKDFNNEADTPDNFQSRRPNTSFCFLDIRSPGLGDTAMYLCATSRVPGQGKQETQYFGPGTRLLVL.

The CDR3 DNA reads TGTGCCAGCAGTTGGAGGGGTTCTACCGGGGAGCTGTTTTTT. Translating gives CASSWRGSTGELFF. The chain is built from TRBV27 and TRBJ2-2; D perhaps matches TRBD2 (6 bases). The CDR3 runs 14 residues. The V end lost 4 bases, the J end lost 5 bases, and 11 bases lay between the germline ends. Looked up from germline, CDR1 is MNHEY and CDR2 is SMNVEV (reference sequence).

The gene calls are TRBV7-8 and TRBJ2-7, with 9 nucleotides matching TRBD2. Per germline, CDR1 SGHVS and CDR2 FQNEAQ. Losses at the gene ends were 5 bases for V and 4 bases for J; bases not matched to a gene: 9. This CDR3 has 15 residues. Here the CDR3 DNA reads TGTGCCAGCAGCCTAGAGGGACTAGCTCTTTACGAGCAGTACTTC. Its translation is CASSLEGLALYEQYF. The entire variable domain, with the rest obtained from reference TRBV7-8 and TRBJ2-7, is as follows: GAGVSQSPRYKVAKRGQDVALRCDPISGHVSLFWYQQALGQGPEFLTYFQNEAQLDKSGLPSDRFFAERPEGSVSTLKIQRTQQEDSAVYLCASSLEGLALYEQYFGPGTRLTVT.

By share, this clone counts as large. The gene calls are TRBV6-5 and TRBJ1-1, with a possible D match to TRBD1 (6 bases). The CDR3 loop spans 13 amino acids. CDR1 and CDR2 from the germline V gene are MNHEY and SVGAGI. V was cut by 9 bases and J by 4 bases, with 15 bases left in between. CDR3: CASRGASGTEAFF. The CDR3 nucleotides read TGTGCCAGTAGGGGGGCCAGCGGCACTGAAGCTTTCTTT.

The CDR3 coding sequence is TGCAGTGCTAGTCCCGGCCCCAGCTCTGGGGCCAACGTCCTGACTTTC. Amino acids: CSASPGPSSGANVLTF. V is TRBV20-1 and J is TRBJ2-6; D is unclear. V lost 3 bases, J lost 0 bases, and 12 bases lay in between. The germline gives CDR1 DFQATT, CDR2 SNEGSKA (reference sequence). CDR3 length: 16 amino acids.

The CDR3 sequence is CASSSASGGAQEQYF. CDR3 bases: TGTGCCAGTAGTTCCGCTAGCGGGGGGGCCCAGGAGCAGTACTTC. The chain is built from TRBV19 and TRBJ2-7, with TRBD2 identical over 12 bases. The CDR3 covers 15 residues. CDR1 is LNHDA and CDR2 is SQIVND in the germline V gene (reference sequence). V was pared by 5 bases and J by 7 bases, with 9 bases of the junction left unmatched.

The chain combines TRBV6-2 or TRBV6-3 with TRBJ2-7; D perhaps matches TRBD1 (5 bases). V lost 2 bases, J lost 0 bases, and 5 bases lay in between. The CDR3 spans 13 residues. CDR1 is MNHEY and CDR2 is SVGEGT in the germline V gene. The CDR3 DNA reads TGTGCCAGCAGTTACCAGGGCTCCTACGAGCAGTACTTC. It codes for CASSYQGSYEQYF.

V is TRBV7-8 and J is TRBJ2-7; TRBD1 might be the D (5 bases). Trimming took off 5 bases at V and 5 bases at J, with 19 bases between the two ends. Germline CDR1 is SGHVS and CDR2 is FQNEAQ. The CDR3 spans 15 residues. CDR3 in amino acids: CASSRGDKGLHEQYF. The DNA of the CDR3 is TGTGCCAGCAGCCGTGGTGACAAGGGGCTGCACGAGCAGTACTTC. Together with reference TRBV7-8 and TRBJ2-7, the CDR3 gives the full variable domain: GAGVSQSPRYKVAKRGQDVALRCDPISGHVSLFWYQQALGQGPEFLTYFQNEAQLDKSGLPSDRFFAERPEGSVSTLKIQRTQQEDSAVYLCASSRGDKGLHEQYFGPGTRLTVT.

The chain combines TRBV7-2 with TRBJ2-3; TRBD1 or TRBD2 may be the D gene (6 bases each). The CDR3 covers 15 residues. The germline V gene has CDR1 SGHTA and CDR2 FQGNSA. V dropped 7 bases and J dropped 2 bases, with 16 bases sitting between them. In DNA, the CDR3 is TGTGCCAGCAAGGGGGGAGCGGCGATCACAGATACGCAGTATTTT. Translating gives CASKGGAAITDTQYF.

The sample holds a few counts of this clone. The CDR3 sequence is CASSTIQGWYGYTF. CDR3 bases: TGTGCCAGTAGTACGATCCAGGGTTGGTATGGCTACACCTTC. V gene TRBV19 combines with J gene TRBJ1-2; TRBD1 might be the D (5 bases). Trimming pared 4 bases from V and 5 bases from J, leaving 14 bases between. CDR1 LNHDA and CDR2 SQIVND come from the germline V gene (reference sequence). This CDR3 comprises 14 residues.

This chain links TRBV2 with TRBJ2-1, with 10 bases lining up with TRBD2. This CDR3 is 15 amino acids long. V shed 9 bases and J 4 bases; nucleotides not matched to a gene: 9. CDR1 and CDR2 (germline): SNHLY, FYNNEI. The CDR3 protein is CARGNSGGKYNEQFF. The CDR3 bases are TGTGCCAGGGGTAATAGCGGGGGGAAATACAATGAGCAGTTCTTC. Variable domain in full (rest from reference TRBV2 and TRBJ2-1): EPEVTQTPSHQVTQMGQEVILRCVPISNHLYFYWYRQILGQKVEFLVSFYNNEISEKSEIFDDQFSVERPDGSNFTLKIRSTKLEDSAMYFCARGNSGGKYNEQFFGPGTRLTVL.

This sequence joins TRBV7-8 and TRBJ2-7; no definite D call. Germline CDR1 and CDR2: SGHVS and FQNEAQ. V gave up 3 bases and J gave up 0 bases, with 6 bases separating them. This CDR3 region has 13 residues. CDR3 residues: CASSFASSYEQYF. In DNA form, the CDR3 reads TGTGCCAGCAGCTTCGCCAGCTCCTACGAGCAGTACTTC.

This clone came up a few times. The chain has TRBV5-1 and TRBJ1-3; D remains unclear. V shed 0 bases and J shed 2 bases, with 3 bases lying between them. CDR3 size: 13 residues. Per the germline V gene, CDR1 is SGHRS and CDR2 is YFSETQ. The chain's CDR3 is CASSLGAGNTIYF. In DNA, the CDR3 is TGCGCCAGCAGCTTGGGGGCTGGAAACACCATATATTTT.